The present entry profiles one TCR beta chain with its context. The antigen is unknown. The method was immunoSEQ multiplex PCR; TCRdb's version includes in-frame clones alone and lacks a portion of them. The profile covers approximately 35,000 clones, with about 81% appearing a single time and over 20% taken by the ten largest. This sample is drawn from a study of OX40 agonist ivuxolimab in advanced cancers. About the study: Patients were treated with intravenous ivuxolimab, dosed at 0.01 to 10 mg/kg and infused every 2 weeks. Age averaged 60 years (range about 20 to 80), and 82.7% were male. Among those treated, three patients had partial responses, one with hepatocellular carcinoma and two with cutaneous melanoma. General study findings and limits: Dose levels from 0.1 to 3.0 mg/kg saw CD4+ and CD8+ blood T cells expand clonally by week 6.

The input for sequencing was CD4+ or CD8+ T cells sorted from blood, taken in a trial of the OX40 agonist ivuxolimab. The origin of this receptor is an adult with an advanced solid tumor such as melanoma, head and neck, liver or kidney cancer.

CDR3 sequence: CASSQPEGYRSQYF. CDR3 DNA sequence: TGTGCCAGCAGCCAACCTGAGGGTTATCGCTCGCAGTATTTT. This chain uses TRBV14 with TRBJ2-3; a weak D match, TRBD2 (5 bases). Trimming removed 2 bases from V and 10 bases from J, with 16 bases in between. The CDR3 length is 14 residues. The V gene's germline CDR1 is SGHDN and CDR2 FVKESK.